This T cell receptor beta chain was found in a study of identical twins. TCRdb re-called the 5' RACE reads through MiXCR, storing one row per CDR3 protein. The sample includes about 150,000 distinct CDR3 sequences, approximately 3.5% of them seen just once. Trimming pared 3 bases from V and 9 bases from J, leaving 14 bases between. The CDR3 contains 14 residues. Germline loops: CDR1 MGHDK, CDR2 SYGVNS. Concerning this clonotype itself: This clone may be a read error of a much larger clone one base away.

The receptor comes from a young man in good health. The rearrangement uses TRBV25-1 and TRBJ1-4; the D is unclear. What was sequenced was memory T cells sorted from blood. CDR3 nucleotide sequence: TGTGCCAGCAGTGACCGCCGGGAGAATAAAAAACTGTTTTTT. This sequence encodes CASSDRRENKKLFF. The full variable domain, completed using reference TRBV25-1 and TRBJ1-4, is EADIYQTPRYLVIGTGKKITLECSQTMGHDKMYWYQQDPGMELHLIHYSYGVNSTEKGDLSSESTVSRIRTEHFPLTLESARPSHTSQYLCASSDRRENKKLFFGSGTQLSVL.